This entry lists 14 T cell receptor beta chains sequenced from one sample in a study of identical twins. TCRdb called the 5' RACE reads again in MiXCR, with one record for every CDR3 protein. The data contain 690,000 or so distinct CDR3 sequences, 8.6% of them singletons. These data were also filed under a second study, of yellow fever vaccine responses in identical twins.

The sequencing input was PBMCs. These TCRs come from a woman aged 18-30 years in good health.

This clonotype was counted at least ten times. J is TRBJ2-5 and V is TRBV24-1, with 8 bases aligning to TRBD1. The germline gives CDR1 KGHDR, CDR2 SFDVKD. The CDR3 is 15 amino acids. J gave up 1 base and V 4 bases, and 4 bases lay outside the gene matches. The CDR3 loop reads CATSDRGTGQETQYF. Here the CDR3 DNA reads TGTGCCACCAGTGACCGAGGGACAGGCCAAGAGACCCAGTACTTC.

This sequence joins TRBV7-2 and TRBJ1-4, with 10 bases identical to TRBD1. The CDR3 covers 17 residues. Trimming cost V 5 bases and J 8 bases; bases outside gene matches: 14. Germline values: CDR1 SGHTA, CDR2 FQGNSA. The DNA of the CDR3 is TGTGCCAGCAGCCCAGACAGGGGGCGGATTGCTTACGAAAAACTGTTTTTT. Its protein product is CASSPDRGRIAYEKLFF.

This clonotype was seen ten or more times. The V call is TRBV7-9, the J call TRBJ2-7, with a weak D call TRBD2 (6 bases). In germline, CDR1 is SEHNR, CDR2 FQNEAQ (reference sequence). Trimming stripped 6 bases from V and 3 bases from J, with 21 bases between. The CDR3 length is 16 residues. The CDR3 DNA reads as TGTGCCAGCAGTCGCAGGGAGGAGGGCATGGGCTACGAGCAGTACTTC. This codes for CASSRREEGMGYEQYF.

The V and J genes are TRBV5-1 and TRBJ2-6, with D possibly TRBD2 on 5 matching bases. Germline values: CDR1 SGHRS, CDR2 YFSETQ. CDR3 length: 15 amino acids. Trimming cost V 4 bases and J 0 bases, with 8 bases left between them. The CDR3 sequence is CASSRRDSGANVLTF. The CDR3 region has the DNA TGCGCCAGCAGCCGCCGGGACTCTGGGGCCAACGTCCTGACTTTC.

Concerning this clonotype itself: At one end the junction does not follow the germline gene, possibly because of a read error. The chain recombines TRBV12-3 or TRBV12-4 with TRBJ2-1, with TRBD1 identical over 8 bases. This CDR3 region has 19 residues. CDR3 sequence: CTSSLARGLTGASYNEQFF. CDR3 nucleotide sequence: TGTACCAGCAGTTTAGCGCGGGGATTGACAGGGGCGTCCTACAATGAGCAGTTCTTC.

This clonotype has ten or more counts. The J gene is TRBJ2-4, the V gene TRBV7-6; maybe TRBD1 (5 bases). The V and J ends lost 5 bases and 0 bases respectively, with 17 bases between them. CDR1 is SGHVS and CDR2 is FNYEAQ in the germline V gene. This CDR3 comprises 17 residues. The CDR3 DNA reads TGTGCCAGCAGCCGGAACCCAGACAGACTAGCCAAAAACATTCAGTACTTC. Protein sequence: CASSRNPDRLAKNIQYF.

In this sample, this clonotype turned up many times. This chain joins TRBV28 and TRBJ2-7; D gene unclear. The CDR3 contains 16 residues. Trimming took 4 bases from V and 1 from J, leaving 17 bases between them. In germline, CDR1 is MDHEN, CDR2 SYDVKM. The chain's CDR3 is CASSSVWQTPSYEQYF. The CDR3 bases are TGTGCCAGCAGTTCGGTCTGGCAAACACCATCCTACGAGCAGTACTTC.

The rearrangement joins TRBV5-1 to TRBJ2-3; the match to TRBD1 covers 8 bases. Germline CDR1 and CDR2: SGHRS and YFSETQ. The length of the CDR3 is 20 residues. Trimming took 6 bases from V and 4 from J; bases not matched to a gene: 25. DNA for the CDR3: TGCGCCAGCACCAAAGGACAGGGCGGCCTTACACTAATACGGGCAGATACGCAGTATTTT. It codes for CASTKGQGGLTLIRADTQYF.

This sequence joins TRBV30 and TRBJ2-3, with TRBD1 as a possible D gene (5 bases). Trimming took 4 bases from V and 2 from J, leaving 13 bases between them. CDR3 size: 14 residues. Germline values: CDR1 GTSNPN, CDR2 SVGIG (reference sequence). CDR3: CAWKETEYTDTQYF. The CDR3, as DNA: TGTGCCTGGAAAGAGACAGAATACACAGATACGCAGTATTTT.

This clonotype was seen a few times. The rearrangement uses TRBV11-2 and TRBJ2-5; D possibly matches TRBD1 or TRBD2 (5 bases each). Germline V gene data show CDR1 as SGHAT and CDR2 as FQNNGV. This CDR3 comprises 15 residues. Trimming left V 7 bases short and J 1 base short, with 16 bases between. The CDR3 DNA sequence: TGTGCCAGCAAGGGACGCGTCGGGGCCCAAGAGACCCAGTACTTC. Translating gives CASKGRVGAQETQYF.

This clonotype came up a few times. This chain joins TRBV7-2 and TRBJ1-3, with 8 bases that match TRBD1. This CDR3 has 16 residues. CDR1 is SGHTA, CDR2 FQGNSA, per germline. Unmatched junction bases numbered 3, after V lost 2 bases and J lost 0 bases. CDR3 sequence (DNA): TGTGCCAGCAGCTTATGGGGACAGGTCTCTGGAAACACCATATATTTT. The encoded protein is CASSLWGQVSGNTIYF.

This clonotype was counted only a few times. The chain uses TRBV6-2 or TRBV6-3 and TRBJ1-5; D is ambiguous. CDR3 length: 14 amino acids. V lost 3 bases, J lost 0 bases, and 6 bases lay in between. CDR1 is MNHEY, CDR2 SVGEGT, per germline. The CDR3 DNA sequence: TGTGCCAGCAGTTATACAGCTAGCAATCAGCCCCAGCATTTT. Translating gives CASSYTASNQPQHF.

This clonotype was seen only a few times. The V gene is TRBV6-2 or TRBV6-3, the J gene TRBJ2-1, with TRBD2 matching 7 bases. Trimming removed 7 bases from V and 9 bases from J; junction bases left unmatched: 12. The CDR3 is made up of 14 amino acids. Germline CDR1 MNHEY, CDR2 SVGEGT. CDR3 coding DNA: TGTGCCAGCACAGTAGCGGGTGATGGAGTTGAGCAGTTCTTC. It encodes CASTVAGDGVEQFF.

In its sample, this clonotype was seen many times. This chain links TRBV7-6 with TRBJ1-5; no clear D. The V gene's germline CDR1 is SGHVS and CDR2 FNYEAQ. Trimming removed 1 base at V and 9 bases at J, with 10 bases between. The length of the CDR3 is 13 residues. The CDR3 spells CASSLGGPPPQHF. CDR3 in DNA: TGTGCCAGCAGCTTAGGCGGTCCACCGCCCCAGCATTTT.